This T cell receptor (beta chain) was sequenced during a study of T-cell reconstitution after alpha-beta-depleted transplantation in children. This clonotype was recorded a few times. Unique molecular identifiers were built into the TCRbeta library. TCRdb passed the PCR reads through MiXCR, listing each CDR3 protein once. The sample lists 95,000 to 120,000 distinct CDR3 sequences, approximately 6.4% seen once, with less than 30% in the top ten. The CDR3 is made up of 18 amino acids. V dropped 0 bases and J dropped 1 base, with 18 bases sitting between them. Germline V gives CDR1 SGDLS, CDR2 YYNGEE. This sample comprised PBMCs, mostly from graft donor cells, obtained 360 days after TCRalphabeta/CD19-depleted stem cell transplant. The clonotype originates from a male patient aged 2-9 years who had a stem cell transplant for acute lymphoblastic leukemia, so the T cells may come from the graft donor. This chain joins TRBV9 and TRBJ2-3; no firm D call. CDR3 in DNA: TGTGCCAGCAGCGTAGCTGATGGCTCTATGCCCGGCACAGATACGCAGTATTTT. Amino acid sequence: CASSVADGSMPGTDTQYF.